This TCR beta chain appears in the sequencing data of a study of cytomegalovirus exposure and HLA in healthy donors. Study observations and caveats: Across donors, sequencing depth was assumed by presence/absence analyses to be roughly uniform.

Comments on this clone: The antigen remains undetermined.

The PCR ran on 60 Vbeta and 13 Jbeta primers. Repertoires were generated with immunoSEQ multiplex PCR, while TCRdb's copy carries only in-frame clones and drops some. This listing includes 60,000 to 70,000 clones. V shed 4 bases and J 0 bases; nucleotides not matched to a gene: 5. Germline-derived CDR1 and CDR2 are SGHNT and YYREEE (reference sequence). The CDR3 has 16 amino acids. Sequencing input: PBMCs. The chain has TRBV5-4 and TRBJ2-7; TRBD2 agrees at 12 bases. This clonotype was sampled from a boy aged 5-17 years in good health and CMV-seronegative. The CDR3 loop is CASSPGTSGSSYEQYF. CDR3 in DNA: TGTGCCAGCAGCCCCGGGACTAGCGGGTCCTCCTACGAGCAGTACTTC.